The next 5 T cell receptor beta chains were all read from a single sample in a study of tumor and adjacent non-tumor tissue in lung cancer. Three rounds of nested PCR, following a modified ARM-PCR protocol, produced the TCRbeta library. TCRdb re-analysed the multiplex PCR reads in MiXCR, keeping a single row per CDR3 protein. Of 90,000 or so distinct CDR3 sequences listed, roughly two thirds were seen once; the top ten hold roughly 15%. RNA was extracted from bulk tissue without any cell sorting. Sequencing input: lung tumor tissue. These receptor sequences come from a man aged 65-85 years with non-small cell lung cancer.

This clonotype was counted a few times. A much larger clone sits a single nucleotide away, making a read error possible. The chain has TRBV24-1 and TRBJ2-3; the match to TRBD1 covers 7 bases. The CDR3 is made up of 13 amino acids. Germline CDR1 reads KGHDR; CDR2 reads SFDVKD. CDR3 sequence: CATSDFGTDTRYF. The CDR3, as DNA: TGTGCCACCAGTGATTTTGGGACAGATACGCGGTATTTT.

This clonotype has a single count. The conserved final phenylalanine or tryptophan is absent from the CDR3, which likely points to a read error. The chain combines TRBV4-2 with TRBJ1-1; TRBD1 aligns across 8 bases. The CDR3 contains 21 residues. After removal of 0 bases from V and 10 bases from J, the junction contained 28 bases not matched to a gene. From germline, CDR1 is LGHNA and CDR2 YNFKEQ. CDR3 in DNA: TGTGCCAGCAGCCAAGAAGTCCGATTCCGACTAACCGGGACAGGACTGTTTGGAGCTTTCATT. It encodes CASSQEVRFRLTGTGLFGAFI.

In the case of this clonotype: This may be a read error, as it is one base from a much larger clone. CDR3 region: CASRPGHENTEASF. The CDR3 coding sequence is TGTGCCAGCAGGCCGGGACACGAGAACACTGAAGCTTCCTTT. This sequence joins TRBV7-9 and TRBJ1-1; D might be TRBD1 (6 bases). This CDR3 is 14 amino acids long. Germline CDR1 is SEHNR and CDR2 is FQNEAQ (reference sequence).

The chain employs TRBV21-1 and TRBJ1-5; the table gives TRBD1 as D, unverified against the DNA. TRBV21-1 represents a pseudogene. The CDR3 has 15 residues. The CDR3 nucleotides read TGTGCCAGCAGCTATGGGGGTAGAAGCAATCAGCCCAAGCATTTT. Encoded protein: CASSYGGRSNQPKHF.

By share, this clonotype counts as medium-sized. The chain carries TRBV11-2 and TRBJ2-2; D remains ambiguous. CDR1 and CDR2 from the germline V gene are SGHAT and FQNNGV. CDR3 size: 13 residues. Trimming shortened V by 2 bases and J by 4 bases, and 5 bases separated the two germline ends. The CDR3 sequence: CASSLRITGELFF. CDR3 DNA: TGTGCCAGCAGCTTACGAATCACCGGGGAGCTGTTTTTT.